These 14 T cell receptor beta chains were all obtained from the same sample, sequenced in a study of blood T cell repertoires in COVID-19 (TCRdb year 2020). The library came from the immunoSEQ multiplex PCR assay. Entries here come from immuneACCESS through TCRdb and include only in-frame sequences with V and J called. Some clones fail to appear in such tables; in the studies checked, an unresolved V gene covers under half of the shortfall, and the cause of the remainder is unknown. Present in this sample are some 170,000 clones, about 79% of which were seen just once. The ten largest clones take up approximately 16% of the sample. Sequenced input: PBMCs or T cells enriched from blood (not recorded which). The receptors were sampled from a man over 45 who had recovered from COVID-19.

The rearrangement uses TRBV2 and TRBJ2-5; a weak D match, TRBD2 (6 bases). V gave up 3 bases and J gave up 3 bases, with 11 bases separating them. Germline assignment: CDR1 SNHLY and CDR2 FYNNEI. CDR3 length: 14 residues. Written as DNA, the CDR3 is TGTGCCAGCAGTGATGGCGGCGGGGAAGAGACCCAGTACTTC. This translates into CASSDGGGEETQYF.

CDR3 in amino acids: CASSETQVGYTF. CDR3 coding DNA: TGTGCCAGCAGTGAAACACAGGTCGGCTACACCTTC. The rearrangement uses TRBV6-1 and TRBJ1-2, with a tentative D call TRBD1 (5 bases). Germline CDR1 is MNHNS and CDR2 is SASEGT. This CDR3 spans 12 amino acids. Trimming stripped 2 bases from V and 8 bases from J, with 9 bases between.

V gene TRBV6-5 combines with J gene TRBJ1-5, with 7 bases that match TRBD1. Germline assignment: CDR1 MNHEY and CDR2 SVGAGI. The CDR3 totals 16 residues. Trimming removed 4 bases from V and 1 base from J; junction bases left unmatched: 7. CDR3 sequence reads: CASSLRGTESNQPQHF. As DNA, the CDR3 is TGTGCCAGCAGTTTAAGGGGGACAGAGAGCAATCAGCCCCAGCATTTT.

This clone was seen once. V usage is TRBV4-2 and J usage is TRBJ1-2, with 8 bases aligning to TRBD1. V lost 5 bases to trimming and J lost 2 bases; unmatched junction nucleotides: 10. In germline, CDR1 is LGHNA, CDR2 YNFKEQ. This CDR3 contains 16 residues. The CDR3, as DNA: TGTGCCAGCAGCGGGAAACCGGGACAGGAGAACTATGGCTACACCTTC. As protein: CASSGKPGQENYGYTF.

This clone showed up just once. The chain links TRBV6-5 to TRBJ1-2; no clear D. Germline lookup yields CDR1 MNHEY and CDR2 SVGAGI. V was cut by 4 bases and J by 8 bases, with 14 bases left in between. The CDR3 sequence is 13 residues long. CDR3 in DNA: TGTGCCAGCAGTTCCGGGTTCAAACGAGGCTACACCTTC. Amino acid sequence: CASSSGFKRGYTF.

This chain's CDR3 is CASSPGLAGDTQYF. The CDR3 DNA reads TGTGCCAGTAGTCCGGGACTAGCGGGGGACACCCAGTACTTC. The rearrangement links TRBV19 to TRBJ2-5; 14 bases line up with TRBD2. The CDR3 extends over 14 amino acids. V gave up 5 bases and J gave up 8 bases; unmatched junction bases: 4. Per the germline V gene, CDR1 is LNHDA and CDR2 is SQIVND (reference sequence).

The CDR3 sequence is CASSYSQGSPTEAFF. In DNA form, the CDR3 reads TGTGCCAGCAGTTACTCTCAGGGGTCACCCACTGAAGCTTTCTTT. The V gene is TRBV6-5, the J gene TRBJ1-1; tentatively, D is TRBD1 (6 bases). Trimming took 0 bases from V and 4 from J, leaving 12 bases between them. The CDR3 runs 15 residues. Germline-derived CDR1 and CDR2 are MNHEY and SVGAGI.

The genes are TRBV6-1 and TRBJ1-2; 7 nucleotides agree with TRBD1. This CDR3 is 13 amino acids long. With V trimmed by 3 bases and J by 8 bases, 6 bases remained unmatched. From germline, CDR1 is MNHNS and CDR2 SASEGT. CDR3 in DNA: TGTGCCAGCAGTGAGGACAGGTGGATGGGCTACACCTTC. Protein sequence: CASSEDRWMGYTF.

In DNA, the CDR3 is TGTGCCAGCAGCCGCCCCAGACAGGGGGCATTGGAGCCCCAGTACTTC. This sequence encodes CASSRPRQGALEPQYF. V gene TRBV11-2 combines with J gene TRBJ2-5; 10 bases agree with TRBD1. The CDR3 consists of 16 residues. Germline V gene lookup returns CDR1 SGHAT and CDR2 FQNNGV. V lost 5 bases, J lost 9 bases, and 15 bases stayed unmatched.

J is TRBJ1-6 and V is TRBV19; 7 bases agree with TRBD1. J lost 10 bases, V lost 6 bases, and 9 bases had no gene match. The CDR3 consists of 14 residues. Germline V gene data show CDR1 as LNHDA and CDR2 as SQIVND (reference sequence). CDR3 sequence reads: CASRRDSAGSPLHF. The CDR3 DNA follows: TGTGCCAGTAGGAGGGACAGCGCTGGCTCACCCCTCCACTTT.

This clone was observed a handful of times. This chain connects TRBV30 to TRBJ1-1; the match to TRBD1 covers 7 bases. This CDR3 contains 16 residues. Unmatched junction bases numbered 13, after V lost 2 bases and J lost 4 bases. Germline V CDR1 and CDR2: GTSNPN, SVGIG (reference sequence). CDR3 loop: CAWSHPLRGQGTEAFF. The CDR3 DNA sequence: TGTGCCTGGAGTCACCCTTTGAGGGGGCAGGGCACTGAAGCTTTCTTT.

This clone is a singleton in its sample. The rearrangement uses TRBV4-2 and TRBJ2-2, with 13 bases lining up with TRBD2. V dropped 2 bases and J dropped 5; count of bases not matched to a gene: 5. The CDR3 spans 17 residues. Germline assignment: CDR1 LGHNA and CDR2 YNFKEQ. CDR3 DNA: TGTGCCAGCAGCCAAAAGACTAGCGGGGGGAATACCGGGGAGCTGTTTTTT. It encodes CASSQKTSGGNTGELFF.

This chain joins TRBV30 and TRBJ2-1, with TRBD1 matching 9 bases. J gave up 7 bases and V 3 bases, and 4 bases lay outside the gene matches. The length of the CDR3 is 13 residues. Germline values: CDR1 GTSNPN, CDR2 SVGIG (reference sequence). As DNA, the CDR3 is TGTGCCTGGAGGGGGACAGGGAGGAATGAGCAGTTCTTC. Its translation is CAWRGTGRNEQFF.

J is TRBJ1-2 and V is TRBV6-5; D not resolved. Trimming removed 8 bases at V and 4 bases at J, with 11 bases between. Germline V CDR1 and CDR2: MNHEY, SVGAGI. The CDR3 loop spans 12 amino acids. The CDR3 region has the DNA TGTGCCAGCTCTGAGGGATTCTATGGCTACACCTTC. Translation: CASSEGFYGYTF.